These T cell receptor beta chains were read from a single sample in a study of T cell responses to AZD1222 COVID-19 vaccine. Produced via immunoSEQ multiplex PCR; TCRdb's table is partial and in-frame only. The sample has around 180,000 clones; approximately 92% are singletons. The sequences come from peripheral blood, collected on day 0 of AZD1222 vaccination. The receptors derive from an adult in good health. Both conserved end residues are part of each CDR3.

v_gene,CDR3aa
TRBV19,CATRQGYYQPQHF
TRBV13,CASSLGQRNQPQHF
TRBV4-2,CASSQATGSNEQFF
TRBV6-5,CASSYSARLNYGYTF
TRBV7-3,CASSLNRNNEQFF
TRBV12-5,CASGTGVGANVLTF
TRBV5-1,CASSLESDSQPQHF
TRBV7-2,CASSWGQGYTF
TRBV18,CASSPPEADSGGYEQYF
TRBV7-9,CASSSGQMNTEAFF
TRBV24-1,CATSDWTGDGYTF
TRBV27,CASSPLDRAGYTF
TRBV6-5,CASRTGQGGSYTF
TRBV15,CATSRVLNTEAFF
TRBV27,CASSLDSRGEQYF
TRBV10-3,CAISGGLEPKTKNIQYF
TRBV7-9,CASADRAPTPNSPLHF
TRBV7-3,CASSYGTSGGNEQFF
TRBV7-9,CASSWTVEETQYF
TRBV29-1,CSVEDREWQGSRGYTF
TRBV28,CASSLPQGRVGYTF
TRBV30,CAWSQGYGYTF
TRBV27,CASSNDRGGNYGYTF
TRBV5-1,CASGSGEVGVTGELFF
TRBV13,CASSARQGSPYGYTF
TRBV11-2,CASSSAVFLDRVGETQYF
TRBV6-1,CASSEAASGSGNEQYF
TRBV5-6,CASSLGLAGGNEQFF
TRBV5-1,CASSGIWGQENEKLFF
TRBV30,CAWSGARAYNSPLHF
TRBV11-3,CASSSQNSPFKRFF
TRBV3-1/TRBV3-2,CASSQGGSGGYTF
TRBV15,CATSSEGIGRGGYGYTF
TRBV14,CASSLLTGANYGYTF
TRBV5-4,CASSPPGQPVQETQYF
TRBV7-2,CASSFRRADTGELFF
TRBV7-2,CASSSTGFGPQHF
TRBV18,CASSTGLFQETQYF
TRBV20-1,CSASHQARSYNEQFF
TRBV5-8,CASSLLGDYGYTF
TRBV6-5,CASSYGETQYF
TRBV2,CASSESVQSGGTNEQFF
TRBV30,CAWSDGGFTEAFF
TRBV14,CASSQEIDHSRSYNSPLHF
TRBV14,CASSSGGLRSDTQYF
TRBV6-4,CASSPGADGETQYF
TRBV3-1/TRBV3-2,CASSQGGTGDQPQHF
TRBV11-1,CASSYGGGTTGELFF
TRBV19,CASRQTIRGTEAFF
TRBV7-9,CASSVGQREPQHF
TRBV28,CASSFSLAGDTGELFF
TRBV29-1,CSVDRGGTEAFF
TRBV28,CASSSTSTDRFNYGYTF
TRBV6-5,CASSRGRVAEKLFF
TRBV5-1,CASSRDAGTIREKLFF
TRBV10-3,CAISQPRLAVYNEQFF
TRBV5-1,CASSSFAEGNTQYF